The 20 T cell receptor beta chains given below trace back to one sample, sequenced in a study of CD8+CD57+ T cells in acquired aplastic anemia. Sequencing was done on patients that had shown CD8+CD57+ cell expansion by flow cytometry. Genomic DNA served as template for TCR beta VDJ and CDR3 profiling. A single record per CDR3 protein comes from TCRdb applying MiXCR to the reads. In the table there are approximately 150,000 distinct CDR3 sequences, less than 50% of which are singletons. The sample was sorted CD4+, CD8+, or CD8+CD57+ T cells (not recorded which) from PBMCs. All receptors derive from a human donor with aplastic anemia.

This clonotype has a handful of counts. V usage is TRBV4-2 and J usage is TRBJ2-1; D gene uncertain. CDR1 and CDR2 (germline): LGHNA, YNFKEQ. Between the trimmed V and J ends, which lost 0 bases and 7 bases, there was a span of 13 bases. The length of the CDR3 is 15 residues. CDR3 sequence reads: CASSQDIPSRNEQFF. In nucleotides, the CDR3 is TGTGCCAGCAGCCAAGATATTCCATCCAGGAATGAGCAGTTCTTC.

The sample holds many counts of this clonotype. This chain connects TRBV5-1 to TRBJ2-5; TRBD2 aligns across 12 bases. The CDR3 is 16 amino acids. The trim removed 4 bases at V and 5 bases at J, leaving 9 bases unmatched. Germline CDR1 and CDR2: SGHRS and YFSETQ. In nucleotides, the CDR3 is TGCGCCAGCAGCCCGGGGGTCACTAGCGGGGGGGAGACCCAGTACTTC. Translating it yields CASSPGVTSGGETQYF.

This clonotype was recorded at least ten times. This chain joins TRBV10-3 and TRBJ2-1; 8 bases fit TRBD1. The CDR3 extends over 15 amino acids. Germline trimming cut 6 bases from V and 6 bases from J; bases unmatched to any gene: 10. CDR1 is ENHRY and CDR2 is SYGVKD in the germline V gene. CDR3 nucleotide sequence: TGTGCCATCAGCCCCTTAGGACAGGGAAGCAATGAGCAGTTCTTC. Translated, it gives CAISPLGQGSNEQFF.

The sample holds many counts of this clonotype. V gene TRBV24-1 combines with J gene TRBJ2-1; D remains ambiguous. The V end was cut by 0 bases, the J end by 4 bases, with 6 bases between. The germline V gene encodes CDR1 KGHDR and CDR2 SFDVKD. This CDR3 has 14 amino acids. In DNA form, the CDR3 reads TGTGCCACCAGTGATTTGGTAGGTTACAATGAGCAGTTCTTC. Amino acids: CATSDLVGYNEQFF.

This clonotype has just a few counts. V is TRBV20-1 and J is TRBJ2-5; 7 bases match TRBD2. V lost 4 bases to trimming and J lost 4 bases; unmatched junction nucleotides: 6. Germline V CDR1 and CDR2: DFQATT, SNEGSKA (reference sequence). The CDR3 sequence is 13 residues long. The CDR3 DNA sequence: TGCAGTGCTACCGGGGGGAGGAGAGAGACCCAGTACTTC. Translation: CSATGGRRETQYF.

This clonotype was seen at least ten times. This rearrangement joins TRBV20-1 to TRBJ1-4, with D unresolved. CDR1 and CDR2 (germline): DFQATT, SNEGSKA (reference sequence). V was trimmed by 5 bases and J by 2 bases, leaving 12 bases between them. The CDR3 sequence is 14 residues long. The CDR3 here is CSAYTRNTNEKLFF. The CDR3 bases are TGCAGTGCTTATACACGAAACACTAATGAAAAACTGTTTTTT.

This clonotype appeared a few times. The chain recombines TRBV3-1 with TRBJ1-2; the D gene is possibly TRBD1 (5 bases). The germline V gene encodes CDR1 LGHDT and CDR2 YNNKEL (reference sequence). Trimming removed 1 base at V and 7 bases at J, with 13 bases between. CDR3 length: 14 residues. The CDR3 region is CASSQGGGESGYTF. The CDR3 DNA sequence: TGTGCCAGCAGCCAAGGGGGGGGGGAGAGTGGCTACACCTTC. The variable domain in full, with the rest retrieved from reference TRBV3-1 and TRBJ1-2, is DTAVSQTPKYLVTQMGNDKSIKCEQNLGHDTMYWYKQDSKKFLKIMFSYNNKELIINETVPNRFSPKSPDKAHLNLHINSLELGDSAVYFCASSQGGGESGYTFGSGTRLTVV.

Many counts were recorded for this clonotype. The chain recombines TRBV4-3 with TRBJ1-2, with 8 positions matching TRBD1. This CDR3 is built from 17 residues. The V gene's germline CDR1 is LGHNA and CDR2 YSLEER. J gave up 1 base and V 0 bases, and 7 bases lay outside the gene matches. This CDR3 is CASSQDPGQVLNYGYTF. CDR3 sequence (DNA): TGCGCCAGCAGCCAAGACCCGGGACAGGTGCTTAACTATGGCTACACCTTC.

To note about this clonotype: A read error may produce the germline difference seen at one junction end. The rearrangement joins TRBV3-1 to TRBJ1-3; a weak D match, TRBD1 (5 bases). The length of the CDR3 is 15 residues. The germline gives CDR1 LGHDT, CDR2 YNNKEL (reference sequence). This CDR3 is CASSQETVSGYTIYF. DNA for the CDR3: TGTGCCAGCAGCCAAGAGACAGTCTCTGGATACACCATATATTTT.

This CDR3 is CASSVFGTETDTQYF. CDR3 in DNA: TGTGCCAGCAGCGTATTCGGGACTGAGACAGATACGCAGTATTTT. The chain employs TRBV9 and TRBJ2-3; tentatively, D is TRBD2 (6 bases). Germline V CDR1 and CDR2: SGDLS, YYNGEE. Trimming cost V 1 base and J 3 bases, with 12 bases left between them. The CDR3 covers 15 residues.

V and J are TRBV6-1 and TRBJ2-5; 7 nucleotides match TRBD1. This CDR3 is 13 amino acids long. In germline, CDR1 is MNHNS, CDR2 SASEGT. V was clipped by 6 bases and J by 5 bases; unmatched bases: 6. In DNA, the CDR3 is TGTGCCAGCAGGGGACAGTGGATGGAGACCCAGTACTTC. As protein: CASRGQWMETQYF.

A word on this clonotype: At one end the junction does not follow the germline gene, possibly because of a read error. This rearrangement joins TRBV6-2 or TRBV6-3 to TRBJ2-5; 9 bases match TRBD1. Germline V gene lookup returns CDR1 MNHEY and CDR2 SVGEGT. CDR3 length: 18 residues. Written as DNA, the CDR3 is TGTGCCAGCAGTTACCCCTTAGACTACAGGGGGCGCAAAGAGGCCCAGTACTTC. It translates to CASSYPLDYRGRKEAQYF.

The chain joins TRBV11-1 to TRBJ1-2; 8 bases are shared with TRBD1. The CDR3 loop spans 17 amino acids. V gave up 5 bases and J gave up 6 bases; unmatched junction bases: 17. Per germline, CDR1 SGHAT and CDR2 FQDESV (reference sequence). CDR3 nucleotide sequence: TGTGCCAGCAGCCCGACGCAGGGGGCAGGGGGCGTAAATGGCTACACCTTC. Protein product: CASSPTQGAGGVNGYTF.

The J gene is TRBJ1-3, the V gene TRBV14; a possible D gene is TRBD1 (6 bases). Trimming pared 6 bases from V and 3 bases from J, leaving 9 bases between. Germline V gives CDR1 SGHDN, CDR2 FVKESK. The CDR3 runs 13 residues. CDR3 sequence (DNA): TGTGCCAGCAGAGCAGGGGTTGGAAACACCATATATTTT. It is translated as CASRAGVGNTIYF.

CDR3 amino acids: CSANDGTGGYTF. CDR3 bases: TGCAGTGCTAACGATGGGACAGGGGGCTACACCTTC. This chain links TRBV20-1 with TRBJ1-2; 9 bases match TRBD1. CDR1 and CDR2 from the germline V gene are DFQATT and SNEGSKA (reference sequence). This CDR3 has 12 amino acids. V shed 4 bases, J shed 8 bases, and the junction held 5 bases outside the gene matches.

This clonotype has at least ten counts. The chain couples TRBV6-5 to TRBJ1-5; D is ambiguous. In germline, CDR1 is MNHEY, CDR2 SVGAGI. The length of the CDR3 is 13 residues. Trimming left V 5 bases short and J 3 bases short, with 8 bases between. The CDR3 nucleotides are TGTGCCAGCAGTCGGACCCTCAATCAGCCCCAGCATTTT. This codes for CASSRTLNQPQHF.

The V call is TRBV2, the J call TRBJ2-7; 7 nucleotides align to TRBD1. The CDR3 contains 15 residues. Per germline, CDR1 SNHLY and CDR2 FYNNEI. V shed 7 bases, J shed 0 bases, and the junction held 9 bases outside the gene matches. The CDR3 reads CASTRDRASSYEQYF. CDR3 nucleotide sequence: TGTGCCAGCACTCGAGACAGGGCGAGCTCCTACGAGCAGTACTTC.

There are many counts of this clonotype. This sequence joins TRBV3-1 and TRBJ1-6; D is unclear. The length of the CDR3 is 13 residues. The V end was cut by 5 bases, the J end by 14 bases, with 16 bases between. Germline V gene lookup returns CDR1 LGHDT and CDR2 YNNKEL (reference sequence). The CDR3 spells CASSYLVVRALHF. CDR3 coding DNA: TGTGCCAGCAGCTATCTCGTAGTTAGGGCCCTCCACTTT.

J is TRBJ1-3 and V is TRBV10-3; D gene ambiguous. The germline V and J ends were trimmed by 2 bases and 0 bases, with 5 bases remaining between them. CDR1 and CDR2 (germline): ENHRY, SYGVKD. This CDR3 has 14 amino acids. DNA of the CDR3: TGTGCCATCAGTGAGAATGGCTCTGGAAACACCATATATTTT. This gives the protein CAISENGSGNTIYF.

This clonotype was detected ten times or more. The chain joins TRBV10-3 to TRBJ1-5; no clear D. Trimming removed 3 bases at V and 4 bases at J, with 7 bases between. This CDR3 is built from 13 residues. CDR1 is ENHRY and CDR2 is SYGVKD in the germline V gene. CDR3 in DNA: TGTGCCATCAGTGACGTAGGTAATCAGCCCCAGCATTTT. Amino acid sequence: CAISDVGNQPQHF.